What follows are 8 T cell receptor beta chains derived from one specimen sequenced in a study of shared clonotypes between healthy human individuals. Sequenced by immunoSEQ multiplex PCR; TCRdb stores in-frame clones only, minus some. Altogether about 2.4 million clones are present, over 85% being singletons, with the ten largest covering about 0.39%. Sample: naive CD4+ T cells from PBMCs. Subset in this sample: CD45RA+ positively selected. These receptors all come from a man aged 18-30 years in good health. Some clones in this sample may be carry-over from other donors' samples.

The chain employs TRBV25-1 and TRBJ2-1; 9 bases agree with TRBD2. The germline CDR1 and CDR2 sequences are MGHDK and SYGVNS. The CDR3 runs to 16 residues. Unmatched junction bases numbered 3, after V lost 2 bases and J lost 1 base. In DNA, the CDR3 is TGTGCCAGCAGTGAAGTAGCGGGAGTATCCTACAATGAGCAGTTCTTC. Protein sequence: CASSEVAGVSYNEQFF.

CDR3 in amino acids: CASSPRDLTVDEQFF. For the CDR3, the DNA is TGCGCCAGCAGCCCCCGGGACCTGACGGTCGATGAGCAGTTCTTC. The V gene is TRBV4-3, the J gene TRBJ2-1; D could derive from TRBD1 or TRBD2 (5 bases each). Per the germline V gene, CDR1 is LGHNA and CDR2 is YSLEER. This CDR3 region has 15 residues. The V gene lost 4 bases and the J gene lost 8 bases, with 18 bases spanning the gap.

This chain links TRBV18 with TRBJ1-5; D may be TRBD1 (6 bases). This CDR3 comprises 16 residues. CDR1 is KGHSH, CDR2 LQKENI, per germline. Trimming pared 3 bases from V and 2 bases from J, leaving 14 bases between. For the CDR3, the DNA is TGTGCCAGCTCACCGGCAGGGGCTGGGGGCAATCAGCCCCAGCATTTT. Translated: CASSPAGAGGNQPQHF.

This chain joins TRBV5-4 and TRBJ2-7; 13 positions match TRBD2. Germline loops: CDR1 SGHNT, CDR2 YYREEE (reference sequence). V lost 4 bases, J lost 4 bases, and 5 bases stayed unmatched. The CDR3 covers 15 residues. CDR3 in amino acids: CASSGRGLAGYEQYF. CDR3 DNA: TGTGCCAGCAGCGGGCGGGGACTAGCGGGGTACGAGCAGTACTTC.

The chain recombines TRBV6-1 with TRBJ1-2; TRBD1 is a possible D gene (6 bases). Germline V lookup: CDR1 MNHNS, CDR2 SASEGT. V shed 5 bases and J shed 7 bases, with 17 bases lying between them. The length of the CDR3 is 14 residues. Written as DNA, the CDR3 is TGTGCCAGCAGTTCGGTCGGGGGCCGTGGTGGCTACACCTTC. As protein: CASSSVGGRGGYTF.

J is TRBJ1-3 and V is TRBV5-1; no clear D gene. The V gene's germline CDR1 is SGHRS and CDR2 YFSETQ. Trimming removed 0 bases from V and 8 bases from J, with 15 bases in between. This CDR3 comprises 15 residues. CDR3 sequence: CASSLEGRPGDTIYF. CDR3 bases: TGCGCCAGCAGCTTGGAAGGACGGCCTGGGGACACCATATATTTT.

This chain connects TRBV5-5 to TRBJ1-3; D is ambiguous. In germline, CDR1 is SGHKS, CDR2 YYEKEE (reference sequence). Trimming cost V 2 bases and J 3 bases, with 0 bases left between them. CDR3 length: 11 amino acids. The CDR3 here is CASSFGNTIYF. The CDR3 DNA reads as TGTGCCAGCAGCTTTGGAAACACCATATATTTT.

V usage is TRBV5-1 and J usage is TRBJ2-1, with 15 bases that match TRBD2. The CDR3 runs to 15 residues. The V gene end was trimmed by 4 bases and the J gene end by 15 bases; junction bases not matched to a gene: 11. CDR1 is SGHRS and CDR2 is YFSETQ in the germline V gene. The CDR3 DNA sequence: TGCGCCAGCAGCCCCCGGACTAGCGGGAGGGCTTTTCTGTTCTTC. This encodes CASSPRTSGRAFLFF.